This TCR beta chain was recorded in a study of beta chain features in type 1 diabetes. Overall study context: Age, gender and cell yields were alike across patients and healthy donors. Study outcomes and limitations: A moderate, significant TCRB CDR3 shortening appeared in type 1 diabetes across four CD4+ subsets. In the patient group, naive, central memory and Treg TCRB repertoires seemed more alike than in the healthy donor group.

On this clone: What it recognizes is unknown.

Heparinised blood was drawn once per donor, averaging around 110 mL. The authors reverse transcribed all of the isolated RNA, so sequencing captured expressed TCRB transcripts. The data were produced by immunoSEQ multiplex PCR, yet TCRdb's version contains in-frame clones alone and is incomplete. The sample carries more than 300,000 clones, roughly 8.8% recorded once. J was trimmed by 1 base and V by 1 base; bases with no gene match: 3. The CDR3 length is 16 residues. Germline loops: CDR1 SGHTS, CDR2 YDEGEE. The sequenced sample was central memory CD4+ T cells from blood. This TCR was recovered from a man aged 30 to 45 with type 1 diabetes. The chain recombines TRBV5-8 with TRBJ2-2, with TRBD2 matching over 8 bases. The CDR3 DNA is TGTGCCAGCAGCTTGTCCGGGACTAGGAACACCGGGGAGCTGTTTTTT. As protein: CASSLSGTRNTGELFF.